This is a list of T cell receptor beta chains from one sample in a study of PD-L1 blockade in urothelial cancer. Method: immunoSEQ multiplex PCR; TCRdb's copy keeps in-frame clones and lacks some. The sample includes fewer than 90,000 clones, around 90% of them seen just once. The input for sequencing was PBMCs, taken around atezolizumab (anti-PD-L1) treatment. These receptors originate from a woman aged 80 or over with urothelial cancer. Each CDR3 is given with its conserved first and last residue. D genes are given only for firm matches. Clone size is shown for a subset of rows, as once, few, many or a class of expanded clone.

-,12,TRBJ2-7,-,TRBV6-5,TGTGCCAGCAGTGCCAGGGGGGCCGAGCAGTACTTC,CASSARGAEQYF
TRBD1,15,TRBJ1-1,-,TRBV27,TGTGCCAGCAGTTTAATAGGGGGCCCTAACACTGAAGCTTTCTTT,CASSLIGGPNTEAFF
-,13,TRBJ1-2,-,TRBV27,TGTGCCAGCCGCTTTCAGGGAAACTATGGCTACACCTTC,CASRFQGNYGYTF
-,14,TRBJ2-3,-,TRBV19,TGTGCCAGTAGCCCGTATGCGCTCGCAGATACGCAGTATTTT,CASSPYALADTQYF
-,13,TRBJ2-7,once,TRBV18,TGTGCCAGCTCACCACCGAGCCTACGCGAGCAGTACTTC,CASSPPSLREQYF
-,13,TRBJ2-1,-,TRBV4-2,TGTGCCAGCAGCCAAGAAGTCCGGAGGGAGCAGTTCTTC,CASSQEVRREQFF
TRBD2,16,TRBJ2-5,-,TRBV11-3,TGTGCCAGCAGCCCGGGACTAGCGGGGTACCAAGAGACCCAGTACTTC,CASSPGLAGYQETQYF
-,15,TRBJ1-1,-,TRBV7-9,TGTGCCAGCAGCTTAGCGGCAGGCACTAACACTGAAGCTTTCTTT,CASSLAAGTNTEAFF
TRBD1,14,TRBJ1-4,-,TRBV5-1,TGCGCCAGCAGCTCGGGACAGGGTTTCGAAAAACTGTTTTTT,CASSSGQGFEKLFF
-,14,TRBJ1-2,-,TRBV6-6,TGTGCCAGCAGAAAAGACGGACTAGCCTATGGCTACACCTTC,CASRKDGLAYGYTF
TRBD1,14,TRBJ1-2,-,TRBV5-3,TGTGCCAGAAGCCTAGACAGGGAACATTATGGCTACACCTTC,CARSLDREHYGYTF
-,15,TRBJ2-6,-,TRBV9,TGTGCCAGCAGCGTAGCTAACTCTGGGGCCAACGTCCTGACTTTC,CASSVANSGANVLTF
TRBD1,15,TRBJ1-2,once,TRBV19,TGTGCCAGTAGTACGGACAAGGGGGCCAACTATGGCTACACCTTC,CASSTDKGANYGYTF
TRBD1,17,TRBJ1-1,-,TRBV6-1,TGTGCCAGCAGTGAAGCGGGGACAGTCCTTATGAACACTGAAGCTTTCTTT,CASSEAGTVLMNTEAFF
-,12,TRBJ2-1,-,TRBV30,TGTGCCTGGAGTGTACTTGGCAATGAGCAGTTCTTC,CAWSVLGNEQFF
-,14,TRBJ2-1,few,TRBV5-4,TGTGCCAGCAGCTCACGGGGGATTCACAATGAGCAGTTCTTC,CASSSRGIHNEQFF
TRBD1,18,TRBJ2-2,-,TRBV14,TGTGCCAGCAGCTTACGTCTTGGGGCAGGGGGCCAAACCGGGGAGCTGTTTTTT,CASSLRLGAGGQTGELFF
TRBD1,16,TRBJ1-1,-,TRBV10-1,TGCGCCAGCAGTGTGGGGACAGGGTTCCGTAACACTGAAGCTTTCTTT,CASSVGTGFRNTEAFF
TRBD2,15,TRBJ2-1,-,TRBV6-1,TGTGCCAGCAGTGCCTCTAGCGGTCCCTACAATGAGCAGTTCTTC,CASSASSGPYNEQFF
TRBD2,16,TRBJ2-1,-,TRBV19,TGTGCCAGTAGTATGGGACTAGCGGGAGGGCGGAGTGAGCAGTTCTTC,CASSMGLAGGRSEQFF
TRBD2,16,TRBJ2-3,-,TRBV9,TGTGCCAGCAGCGTACGGACTAGCGGGGTCACAGATACGCAGTATTTT,CASSVRTSGVTDTQYF
-,15,TRBJ1-1,-,TRBV11-3,TGTGCCAGCAGCTTAGATCCTCGCGAGAACACTGAAGCTTTCTTT,CASSLDPRENTEAFF
-,15,TRBJ2-7,few,TRBV10-1,TGCGCCAGCAGTGACTGGACAGTATCCCTCTACGAGCAGTACTTC,CASSDWTVSLYEQYF
-,14,TRBJ1-1,-,TRBV27,TGTGCCAGCAGCTGGGTGGGAGCGAACACTGAAGCTTTCTTT,CASSWVGANTEAFF
-,13,TRBJ1-5,-,TRBV7-8,TGTGCCAGCAGCTCATACAGGGTTCAGCCCCAGCATTTT,CASSSYRVQPQHF
TRBD1,15,TRBJ1-4,-,TRBV27,TGTGCCAGCAGTCCAAACCGGGACAGGGGAGGAAAACTGTTTTTT,CASSPNRDRGGKLFF
TRBD2,16,TRBJ2-7,-,TRBV28,TGTGCCAGCAGTCCTGGGACTAGCGGGAATCCAAGGGAGCAGTACTTC,CASSPGTSGNPREQYF
-,15,TRBJ2-2,-,TRBV9,TGTGCCAGCAGCGTAGCTACGGGGTTTCGTGTGGAGCTGTTTTTT,CASSVATGFRVELFF
TRBD1,17,TRBJ1-1,-,TRBV6-1,TGTGCCAGCAGTGGTTCCGGGACAGGGGGCCTGAACACTGAAGCTTTCTTT,CASSGSGTGGLNTEAFF
-,13,TRBJ1-5,-,TRBV10-3,TGTGCCACCACACAGTATAGCAATCAGCCCCAGCATTTT,CATTQYSNQPQHF
TRBD1,14,TRBJ2-5,few,TRBV11-2,TGTGCCAGCAGCCGATCCGGGACAGAAGAGACCCAGTACTTC,CASSRSGTEETQYF
TRBD2,16,TRBJ2-2,-,TRBV9,TGTGCCAGCAGCGTAGAGGGCGGGAGACGAGCCGGGGAGCTGTTTTTT,CASSVEGGRRAGELFF
-,16,TRBJ1-5,-,TRBV4-1,TGCGCCAGCAGGCTTCGGGACACAGGAAGCAATCAGCCCCAGCATTTT,CASRLRDTGSNQPQHF
-,14,TRBJ2-6,-,TRBV27,TGTGCCAGCATGGGCCTTACTGGGGCCAACGTCCTGACTTTC,CASMGLTGANVLTF
TRBD2,14,TRBJ2-2,-,TRBV7-2,TGTGCCAGCAGCTTGGGACTAGCGGCCGGGGAGCTGTTTTTT,CASSLGLAAGELFF
TRBD1,11,TRBJ1-2,-,TRBV20-1,TGCAGTGCTCGGACAGGCTACGGCTACACCTTC,CSARTGYGYTF
TRBD1,15,TRBJ1-1,-,TRBV7-3,TGTGCCAGCAGCTCCTCCTCTACAGGGGTGAGTGAAGCTTTCTTT,CASSSSSTGVSEAFF
-,13,TRBJ2-5,-,TRBV7-3,TGTGCCAGCAGCCCCAGGGGTGTAGAGACCCAGTACTTC,CASSPRGVETQYF
-,13,TRBJ1-2,-,TRBV19,TGTGCCAGTAGTTCCCCCTCTAACTATGGCTACACCTTC,CASSSPSNYGYTF
TRBD1,14,TRBJ2-7,few,TRBV27,TGTGCCAGCAGTTACAGGGGTGTGAAGTACGAGCAGTACTTC,CASSYRGVKYEQYF
-,14,TRBJ2-2,-,TRBV19,TGTGCCAGTAGTATCCTACAGCACACCGGGGAGCTGTTTTTT,CASSILQHTGELFF
-,13,TRBJ2-3,-,TRBV18,TGTGCCAGCTCACCACCCATTACAGATACGCAGTATTTT,CASSPPITDTQYF
TRBD2,17,TRBJ2-2,-,TRBV5-1,TGCGCCAGCAGCGACGGGACTAGCGGGATCCACACCGGGGAGCTGTTTTTT,CASSDGTSGIHTGELFF
TRBD1,16,TRBJ2-7,-,TRBV27,TGTGCCAGCAGTTTATCCCGGACAGGGGGAGGGGACGAGCAGTACTTC,CASSLSRTGGGDEQYF
-,11,TRBJ2-7,-,TRBV5-1,TGCGCCAGCAGCTACGACAGGGAGCAGTACTTC,CASSYDREQYF
TRBD1,16,TRBJ2-4,-,TRBV5-4,TGTGCCAGCAGCTTGGACCGGGGACAGGGTAAAAACATTCAGTACTTC,CASSLDRGQGKNIQYF
TRBD2,16,TRBJ2-1,once,TRBV5-4,TGTGCCAGCAGCTCTCAGACTAGCGGCTCCTACAATGAGCAGTTCTTC,CASSSQTSGSYNEQFF
TRBD1,15,TRBJ2-7,-,TRBV4-2,TGTGCCAGCAGCCAAGGTACAGGGGAGACATACGAGCAGTACTTC,CASSQGTGETYEQYF
-,14,TRBJ1-1,once,TRBV6-1,TGTGCCAGCAGTACGGACAGATGGGACACTGAAGCTTTCTTT,CASSTDRWDTEAFF
TRBD2,15,TRBJ2-1,-,TRBV7-3,TGTGCCAGCAGTTACGGACTAGCGGGGTACAATGAGCAGTTCTTC,CASSYGLAGYNEQFF
-,17,TRBJ1-5,-,TRBV4-2,TGTGCCAGCAGCCAAGGCCTTTCCACGGGTGGTGGACAGCCCCAGCATTTT,CASSQGLSTGGGQPQHF
-,17,TRBJ2-1,-,TRBV5-6,TGTGCCAGCAGCTCGGCAGGCGCCCGTCTACTGGACAATGAGCAGTTCTTC,CASSSAGARLLDNEQFF
-,14,TRBJ2-5,-,TRBV18,TGTGCCAGCTCACCACCCTGGGGGCGAGAGACCCAGTACTTC,CASSPPWGRETQYF
-,19,TRBJ2-4,-,TRBV9,TGTGCCAGCAGCGTAGGTACGGGAAGCACGTCGCAAGCCAAAAACATTCAGTACTTC,CASSVGTGSTSQAKNIQYF
TRBD1,14,TRBJ1-1,-,TRBV28,TGTGCCAGCAACCGGGACAGGGTGGCCAGACAAGCTTTCTTT,CASNRDRVARQAFF